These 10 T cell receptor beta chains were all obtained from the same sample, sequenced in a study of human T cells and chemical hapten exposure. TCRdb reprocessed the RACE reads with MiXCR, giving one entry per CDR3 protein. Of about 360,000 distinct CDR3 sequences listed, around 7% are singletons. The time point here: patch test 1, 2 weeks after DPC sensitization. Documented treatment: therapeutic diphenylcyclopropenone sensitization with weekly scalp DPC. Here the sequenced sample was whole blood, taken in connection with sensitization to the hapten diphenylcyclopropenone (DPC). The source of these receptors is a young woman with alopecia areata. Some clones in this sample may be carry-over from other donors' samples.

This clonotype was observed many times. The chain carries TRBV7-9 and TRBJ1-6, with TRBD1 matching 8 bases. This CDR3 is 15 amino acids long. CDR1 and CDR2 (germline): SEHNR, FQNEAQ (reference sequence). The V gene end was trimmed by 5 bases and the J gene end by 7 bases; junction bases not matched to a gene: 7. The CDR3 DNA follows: TGTGCCAGCAGCCCCCAGGGGGCCGGCAATTCACCCCTCCACTTT. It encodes CASSPQGAGNSPLHF.

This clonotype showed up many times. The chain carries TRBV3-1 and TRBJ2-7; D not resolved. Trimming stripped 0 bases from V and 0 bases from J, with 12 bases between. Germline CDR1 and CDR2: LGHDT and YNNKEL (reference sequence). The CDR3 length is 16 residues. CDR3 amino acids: CASSQETPSSSYEQYF. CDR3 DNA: TGTGCCAGCAGCCAAGAGACTCCCTCAAGCTCCTACGAGCAGTACTTC.

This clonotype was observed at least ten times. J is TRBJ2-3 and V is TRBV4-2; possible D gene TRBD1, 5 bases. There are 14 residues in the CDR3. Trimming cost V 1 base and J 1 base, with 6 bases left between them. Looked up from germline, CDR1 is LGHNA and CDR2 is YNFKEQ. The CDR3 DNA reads TGTGCCAGCAGCCAAGTACAGGGCACAGATACGCAGTATTTT. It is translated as CASSQVQGTDTQYF.

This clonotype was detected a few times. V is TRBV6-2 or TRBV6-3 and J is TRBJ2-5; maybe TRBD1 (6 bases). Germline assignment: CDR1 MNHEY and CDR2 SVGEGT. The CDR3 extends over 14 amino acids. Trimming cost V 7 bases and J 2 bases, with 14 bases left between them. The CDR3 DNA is TGTGCCAGCATTCCCTGGGGGCGACAAGAGACCCAGTACTTC. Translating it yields CASIPWGRQETQYF.

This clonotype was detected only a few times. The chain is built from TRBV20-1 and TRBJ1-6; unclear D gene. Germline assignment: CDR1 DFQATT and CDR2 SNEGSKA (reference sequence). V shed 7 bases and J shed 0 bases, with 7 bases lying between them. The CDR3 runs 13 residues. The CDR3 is CSVRSSYNSPLHF. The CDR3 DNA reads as TGCAGTGTCAGAAGCTCCTATAATTCACCCCTCCACTTT.

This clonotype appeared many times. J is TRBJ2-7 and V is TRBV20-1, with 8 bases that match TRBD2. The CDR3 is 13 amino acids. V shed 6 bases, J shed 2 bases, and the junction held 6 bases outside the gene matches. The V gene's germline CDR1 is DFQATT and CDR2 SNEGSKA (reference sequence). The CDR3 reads CSATPGLAYEQYF. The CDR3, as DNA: TGCAGTGCCACACCGGGACTAGCCTACGAGCAGTACTTC.

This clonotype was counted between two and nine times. For the CDR3, the DNA is TGTGCCAGCAGAAGGGACACCAACACCATATATTTT. As protein: CASRRDTNTIYF. The chain is built from TRBV2 and TRBJ1-3; a weak D match, TRBD1 (6 bases). Deletions cut 6 bases from V and 7 bases from J, with 10 bases between. Germline assignment: CDR1 SNHLY and CDR2 FYNNEI. CDR3 length equals 12 residues.

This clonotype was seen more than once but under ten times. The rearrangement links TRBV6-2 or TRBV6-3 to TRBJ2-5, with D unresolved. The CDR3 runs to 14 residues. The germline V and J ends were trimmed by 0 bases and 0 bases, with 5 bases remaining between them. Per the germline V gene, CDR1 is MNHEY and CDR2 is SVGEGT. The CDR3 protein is CASSYSSYQETQYF. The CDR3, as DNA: TGTGCCAGCAGTTACTCGTCTTACCAAGAGACCCAGTACTTC.

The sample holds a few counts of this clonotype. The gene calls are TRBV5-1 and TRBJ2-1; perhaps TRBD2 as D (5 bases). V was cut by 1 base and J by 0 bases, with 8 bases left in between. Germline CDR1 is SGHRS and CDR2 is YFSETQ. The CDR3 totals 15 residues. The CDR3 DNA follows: TGCGCCAGCAGCTTGCTTGGGAGCTCCTACAATGAGCAGTTCTTC. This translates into CASSLLGSSYNEQFF.

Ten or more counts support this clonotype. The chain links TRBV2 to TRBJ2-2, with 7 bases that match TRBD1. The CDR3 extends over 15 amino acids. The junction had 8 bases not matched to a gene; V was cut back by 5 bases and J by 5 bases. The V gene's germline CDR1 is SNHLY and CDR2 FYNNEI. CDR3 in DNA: TGTGCCAGCAGTACCGAACAGGGGTGGACCGGGGAGCTGTTTTTT. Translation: CASSTEQGWTGELFF. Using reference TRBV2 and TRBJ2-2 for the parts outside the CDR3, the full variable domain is EPEVTQTPSHQVTQMGQEVILRCVPISNHLYFYWYRQILGQKVEFLVSFYNNEISEKSEIFDDQFSVERPDGSNFTLKIRSTKLEDSAMYFCASSTEQGWTGELFFGEGSRLTVL.